Below, one T cell receptor beta chain is given with its context. Antigen specificity is unknown. RNA extraction was followed by reverse transcription into cDNA, which acted as the sequencing template. Assay used: immunoSEQ multiplex PCR; TCRdb lists only in-frame clones, some missing. The sample holds 90,000 to 120,000 clones, over 55% seen once. After removal of 4 bases from V and 0 bases from J, the junction contained 0 bases not matched to a gene. The CDR3 runs 14 residues. CDR1 is MRHNA and CDR2 is SNTAGT in the germline V gene. This specimen belongs to a study of CD8+ T cells in alopecia areata. Study-wide results and caveats: Normal scalp showed lower clonality than lesional scalp, especially alopecia totalis/universalis.

Alopecia areata patients provided lesional scalp punch biopsies and peripheral blood, both collected for the study. The chain recombines TRBV6-4 with TRBJ2-3; 8 bases fit TRBD2. The sample comprised NKG2D-low CD8+ T cells sorted from blood. The receptor comes from a human donor with alopecia areata. As DNA, the CDR3 is TGTGCCAGCAGTGCTAGCGGGAGCACAGATACGCAGTATTTT. It yields the protein CASSASGSTDTQYF.